The 9 T cell receptor beta chains presented below share a single source sample, sequenced in a study of radiotherapy plus CTLA-4 blockade in lung cancer. Sequencing used immunoSEQ multiplex PCR; TCRdb keeps in-frame clones, though not all of them. This table has 52,000 or so clones, approximately 79% appearing once. The specimen comprised peripheral blood, sampled from a patient treated with radiotherapy plus ipilimumab. The receptors were gathered from a human donor with non-small cell lung cancer who had a partial response to radiotherapy plus ipilimumab.

V usage is TRBV9 and J usage is TRBJ1-4; the D is unclear. The CDR3 totals 18 residues. Germline values: CDR1 SGDLS, CDR2 YYNGEE. Trimming took 4 bases from V and 4 from J, leaving 23 bases between them. In DNA form, the CDR3 reads TGTGCCAGCAGCTCTTCCGCCTCGGCGGGATCTGGTAATGAAAAACTGTTTTTT. This gives the protein CASSSSASAGSGNEKLFF.

This chain joins TRBV2 and TRBJ2-5, with D perhaps TRBD2 (7 bases). The CDR3 extends over 15 amino acids. Trimming took 7 bases from V and 2 from J, leaving 17 bases between them. Germline V gives CDR1 SNHLY, CDR2 FYNNEI. CDR3 residues: CASIRGASKQETQYF. CDR3 coding DNA: TGTGCCAGCATTCGGGGGGCAAGCAAACAAGAGACCCAGTACTTC.

The V gene is TRBV19, the J gene TRBJ2-3; TRBD2 matches at 8 bases. Germline V gene sequence: CDR1 LNHDA, CDR2 SQIVND (reference sequence). This CDR3 has 16 amino acids. V lost 6 bases to trimming and J lost 0 bases; unmatched junction nucleotides: 8. The CDR3 is CASRKSGGWSTDTQYF. The CDR3 DNA follows: TGTGCCAGTAGAAAAAGCGGGGGATGGAGCACAGATACGCAGTATTTT.

The chain couples TRBV28 to TRBJ2-2; D unresolved. CDR3 size: 12 residues. The germline V and J ends were trimmed by 5 bases and 1 base, with 2 bases remaining between them. CDR1 MDHEN and CDR2 SYDVKM come from the germline V gene. In nucleotides, the CDR3 is TGTGCCAGCAGTCTGAACACCGGGGAGCTGTTTTTT. Amino acid sequence: CASSLNTGELFF.

The chain links TRBV27 to TRBJ2-7; D might be TRBD1 (5 bases). The V end was cut by 2 bases, the J end by 5 bases, with 10 bases between. Germline-derived CDR1 and CDR2 are MNHEY and SMNVEV (reference sequence). The CDR3 runs to 13 residues. As DNA, the CDR3 is TGTGCCAGCAGTTTACAGGGCATCCACGAGCAGTACTTC. It is translated as CASSLQGIHEQYF.

The chain couples TRBV7-9 to TRBJ1-6, with 11 bases fitting TRBD1. Germline V gene lookup returns CDR1 SEHNR and CDR2 FQNEAQ (reference sequence). Trimming took 5 bases from V and 9 from J; bases not matched to a gene: 9. The CDR3 covers 16 residues. The CDR3 sequence: CASSQLGQGATSPLHF. The CDR3 region has the DNA TGTGCCAGCAGCCAACTTGGACAGGGGGCCACTTCACCCCTCCACTTT.

In nucleotides, the CDR3 is TGTGCCAGCAGTGACAGGGGGCTCGGAACTGAAGCTTTCTTT. Its protein product is CASSDRGLGTEAFF. The chain couples TRBV25-1 to TRBJ1-1, with 8 bases fitting TRBD1. Per germline, CDR1 MGHDK and CDR2 SYGVNS. This CDR3 has 14 amino acids. J was trimmed by 5 bases and V by 3 bases; bases with no gene match: 5.

V usage is TRBV7-6 and J usage is TRBJ2-1; 11 positions agree with TRBD1. Unmatched junction bases numbered 9, after V lost 4 bases and J lost 10 bases. Germline values: CDR1 SGHVS, CDR2 FNYEAQ. The CDR3 runs to 15 residues. The CDR3 DNA is TGTGCCAGCAGCTCCAGGGACAGGGGGTCAGAAGAGCAGTTCTTC. Translation: CASSSRDRGSEEQFF.

The genes are TRBV5-4 and TRBJ1-1, with 7 positions matching TRBD1. Trimming removed 4 bases from V and 0 bases from J; junction bases left unmatched: 6. The CDR3 runs 15 residues. CDR1 is SGHNT and CDR2 is YYREEE in the germline V gene (reference sequence). The chain's CDR3 is CASSRSGTVNTEAFF. The CDR3, as DNA: TGTGCCAGCAGCAGATCCGGGACAGTGAACACTGAAGCTTTCTTT.